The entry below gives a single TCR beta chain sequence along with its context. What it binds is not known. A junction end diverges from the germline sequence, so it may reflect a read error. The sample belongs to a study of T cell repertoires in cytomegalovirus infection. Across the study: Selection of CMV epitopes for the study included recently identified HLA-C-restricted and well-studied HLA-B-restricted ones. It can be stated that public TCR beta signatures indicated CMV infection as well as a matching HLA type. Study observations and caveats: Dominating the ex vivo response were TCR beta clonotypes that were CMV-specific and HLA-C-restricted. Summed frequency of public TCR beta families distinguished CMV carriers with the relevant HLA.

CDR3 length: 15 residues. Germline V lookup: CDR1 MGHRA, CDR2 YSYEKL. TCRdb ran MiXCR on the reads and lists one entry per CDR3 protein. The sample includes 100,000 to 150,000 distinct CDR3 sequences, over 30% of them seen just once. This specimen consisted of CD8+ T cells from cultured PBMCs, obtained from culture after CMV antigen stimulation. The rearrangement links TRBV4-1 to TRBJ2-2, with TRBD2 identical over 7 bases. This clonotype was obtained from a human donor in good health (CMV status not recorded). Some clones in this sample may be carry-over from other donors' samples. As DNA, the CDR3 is TGTGCCAGCAGCCCCGGGACTATCCAAACCGGGGAGCTGTTTTTT. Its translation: CASSPGTIQTGELFF.